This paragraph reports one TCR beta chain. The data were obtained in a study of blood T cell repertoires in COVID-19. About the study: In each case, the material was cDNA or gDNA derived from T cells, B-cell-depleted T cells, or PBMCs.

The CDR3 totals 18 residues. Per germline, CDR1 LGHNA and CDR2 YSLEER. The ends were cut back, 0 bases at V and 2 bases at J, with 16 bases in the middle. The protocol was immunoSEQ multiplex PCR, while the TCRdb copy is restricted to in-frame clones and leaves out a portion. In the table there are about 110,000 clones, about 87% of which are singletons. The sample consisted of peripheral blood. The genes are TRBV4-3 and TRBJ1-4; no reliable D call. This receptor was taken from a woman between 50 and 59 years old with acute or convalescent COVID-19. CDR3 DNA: TGCGCCAGCAGCCAAGATGCGGCGGCCTTTGGGACTAATGAAAAACTGTTTTTT. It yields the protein CASSQDAAAFGTNEKLFF.